The 13 T cell receptor beta chains in this list originate from one sample, sequenced in a study of cytomegalovirus exposure and HLA in healthy donors. Both 60 Vbeta primers and 13 Jbeta primers went into the PCR. This table comes from immunoSEQ multiplex PCR, and its TCRdb copy is limited to in-frame clones, with some not included. This table has some 95,000 clones, about 76% appearing once. The sequenced sample was PBMCs. Receptors originate from a woman aged 40-49 years in good health and CMV-seronegative.

The chain is built from TRBV7-9 and TRBJ2-1, with a weak D call TRBD2 (6 bases). Germline values: CDR1 SEHNR, CDR2 FQNEAQ (reference sequence). This CDR3 is built from 15 residues. V was clipped by 3 bases and J by 0 bases, with 9 bases between them. CDR3 protein: CASSFPGSSYNEQFF. CDR3 nucleotide sequence: TGTGCCAGCAGCTTCCCCGGGAGCTCCTACAATGAGCAGTTCTTC.

The rearrangement links TRBV2 to TRBJ1-5, with TRBD1 matching 8 bases. The germline V gene encodes CDR1 SNHLY and CDR2 FYNNEI. J lost 6 bases, V lost 4 bases, and 5 bases had no gene match. The CDR3 covers 14 residues. In DNA, the CDR3 is TGTGCCAGCAGTGGGACAGGGAACGCTCAGCCCCAGCATTTT. It encodes CASSGTGNAQPQHF.

The V and J genes are TRBV7-6 and TRBJ2-1; D is undetermined. In germline, CDR1 is SGHVS, CDR2 FNYEAQ. V was cut by 1 base and J by 4 bases, with 11 bases left in between. This CDR3 region has 15 residues. The CDR3 reads CASSLVVGLYNEQFF. In nucleotides, the CDR3 is TGTGCCAGCAGCTTAGTCGTGGGCTTATACAATGAGCAGTTCTTC. The full variable domain, with the rest looked up from reference TRBV7-6 and TRBJ2-1, is GAGVSQSPRYKVTKRGQDVALRCDPISGHVSLYWYRQALGQGPEFLTYFNYEAQQDKSGLPNDRFSAERPEGSISTLTIQRTEQRDSAMYRCASSLVVGLYNEQFFGPGTRLTVL.

The rearrangement joins TRBV25-1 to TRBJ1-2; D remains ambiguous. The CDR3 has 12 amino acids. Germline V gene data show CDR1 as MGHDK and CDR2 as SYGVNS. Deletions cut 5 bases from V and 4 bases from J, with 8 bases between. CDR3 sequence reads: CASSTSTYGYTF. Here the CDR3 DNA reads TGTGCCAGCAGTACATCAACCTATGGCTACACCTTC.

The V and J genes are TRBV19 and TRBJ1-2; D not resolved. The germline V and J ends were trimmed by 5 bases and 5 bases, with 9 bases remaining between them. The CDR3 is 12 residues long. Germline V gene lookup returns CDR1 LNHDA and CDR2 SQIVND (reference sequence). CDR3 loop: CASSREGYGYTF. CDR3 nucleotides: TGTGCCAGTAGTCGGGAGGGATATGGCTACACCTTC.

This chain links TRBV5-1 with TRBJ1-6, with TRBD1 matching 7 bases. J was trimmed by 4 bases and V by 0 bases; bases with no gene match: 4. The CDR3 has 16 amino acids. The germline V gene encodes CDR1 SGHRS and CDR2 YFSETQ. The CDR3 DNA reads as TGCGCCAGCAGCTTGGGGACAGGAGGTTATAATTCACCCCTCCACTTT. This codes for CASSLGTGGYNSPLHF.

The sample holds a few counts of this clone. V usage is TRBV7-9 and J usage is TRBJ1-6, with D maybe TRBD1 (5 bases). V was shortened by 5 bases and J by 6 bases, with 20 bases between the two germline ends. This CDR3 spans 17 amino acids. CDR1 and CDR2 (germline): SEHNR, FQNEAQ (reference sequence). CDR3 coding DNA: TGTGCCAGCAGCCAGGACACAGTTAACAGTGGTAATTCACCCCTCCACTTT. Residues: CASSQDTVNSGNSPLHF.

The CDR3 spells CASSESRAGVAGYTF. The CDR3 DNA reads TGCGCCAGCAGTGAAAGTCGGGCAGGGGTGGCTGGCTACACCTTC. V gene TRBV10-1 combines with J gene TRBJ1-2; D perhaps matches TRBD1 (6 bases). Trimming cost V 3 bases and J 7 bases, with 18 bases left between them. Germline CDR1 and CDR2: WNHNN and SYGVQD (reference sequence). The CDR3 runs 15 residues.

V usage is TRBV7-9 and J usage is TRBJ2-7; D is perhaps TRBD1 (6 bases). Germline V lookup: CDR1 SEHNR, CDR2 FQNEAQ (reference sequence). The CDR3 spans 15 residues. V was cut by 5 bases and J by 4 bases, with 18 bases left in between. CDR3 loop: CASSTPGPGAYEQYF. CDR3 DNA: TGTGCCAGCAGCACTCCTGGGCCAGGGGCGTACGAGCAGTACTTC.

This clone appeared a few times. The chain recombines TRBV7-5 with TRBJ1-1; TRBD1 is the table's D call, not checked against the DNA. TRBV7-5 is a pseudogene locus. The CDR3 consists of 16 residues. The CDR3: CARSSGQGPTNTEAFF. The CDR3 DNA is TGTGCCAGAAGCTCTGGACAGGGCCCAACAAACACTGAAGCTTTCTTT.

This clone was detected ten times or more. The chain couples TRBV29-1 to TRBJ1-2; no clear D. This CDR3 is 11 amino acids long. Between the trimmed V and J ends, which lost 7 bases and 0 bases, there was a span of 6 bases. In germline, CDR1 is SQVTM, CDR2 ANQGSEA. This CDR3 is CSAPANYGYTF. The DNA of the CDR3 is TGCAGCGCTCCAGCTAACTATGGCTACACCTTC.

The V call is TRBV6-4, the J call TRBJ1-1; the match to TRBD1 covers 9 bases. Germline V gene data show CDR1 as MRHNA and CDR2 as SNTAGT. The CDR3 is 15 amino acids. Trimming removed 0 bases from V and 5 bases from J; junction bases left unmatched: 4. The CDR3 here is CASSDSTGGRTEAFF. The CDR3 nucleotides are TGTGCCAGCAGTGACTCGACAGGGGGGAGAACTGAAGCTTTCTTT.

This clone was recorded a few times. The V and J genes are TRBV2 and TRBJ2-7; no reliable D call. V was clipped by 4 bases and J by 3 bases, with 7 bases between them. CDR3 size: 12 residues. Germline V gene data show CDR1 as SNHLY and CDR2 as FYNNEI. CDR3 sequence: CASSGQDYEQYF. In nucleotides, the CDR3 is TGTGCCAGCAGTGGCCAGGACTACGAGCAGTACTTC.